This entry features one TCR beta chain sequence. What it binds is not known. The source of the sample is a study of T cell repertoires in ileal Crohn's disease. Germline V gene lookup returns CDR1 SGHRS and CDR2 YFSETQ. The CDR3 contains 13 residues. Trimming shortened V by 5 bases and J by 0 bases, and 8 bases separated the two germline ends. Notes on the study in general: Active smokers at surgery had more clonal expansions than non-smokers. Every patient over 26.8% clonality showed endoscopic recurrence.

Adults with ileal or ileocolonic Crohn's disease and an indication for resection were eligible. The table came from immunoSEQ multiplex PCR; TCRdb's copy has only in-frame clones and leaves some out. The sample consists of about 14,000 clones, around four fifths of them appearing once. This rearrangement joins TRBV5-1 to TRBJ1-1, with D unresolved. This receptor was obtained from an adult with Crohn's disease. Specimen: ileal tissue. The chain's CDR3 is CASRLRMNTEAFF. DNA of the CDR3: TGCGCCAGCAGGCTTAGAATGAACACTGAAGCTTTCTTT.